In this sample, the clone carrying this TCR beta chain turned up a few times. Its cognate antigen is unknown. RNA was extracted and reverse transcribed into cDNA as the sequencing template. Method: immunoSEQ multiplex PCR; TCRdb's copy keeps in-frame clones and lacks some. Of 180,000 or so clones listed, about three fifths are singletons. CDR1 is LGHNA and CDR2 is YSLEER in the germline V gene. Germline trimming cut 2 bases from V and 9 bases from J; bases unmatched to any gene: 5. The length of the CDR3 is 13 residues. The treatment was: oral pan-JAK inhibitor, 5-10 mg twice daily. Obtained from alopecia areata patients were lesional scalp punch biopsies along with peripheral blood. This sample was taken from a study of CD8+ T cells in alopecia areata. Study-level findings and limits: Researchers reported that TCR sharing among patients proved less clear than in mice, possibly HLA-linked.

The TCR comes from a human donor with alopecia areata. The sample was CD4+ T cells sorted from blood, taken at week 24, from a patient treated with tofacitinib. The chain combines TRBV4-3 with TRBJ1-2; 8 bases are shared with TRBD1. CDR3 amino acids: CASSQQGARSYTF. The CDR3, as DNA: TGCGCCAGCAGCCAACAGGGGGCGAGGAGCTACACCTTC.